This is a list of T cell receptor beta chains from one sample in a study of a mutant IDH1 vaccine in newly diagnosed glioma. The repertoire was sequenced with immunoSEQ multiplex PCR; TCRdb's copy has only in-frame clones and lacks some. The sample has 55,000 to 65,000 clones, around 84% seen once; the top ten hold roughly 4.5%. Antigen specificity for these receptors is unknown. Here the sequenced sample was PBMCs, taken from a glioma patient whose treatment included an IDH1 peptide vaccine. The receptors come from a young man with glioma. The CDR3 runs from the conserved cysteine through the conserved F or W. Fields, in order: CDR3 DNA, CDR3 protein, CDR3 length, V gene, J gene, D gene, clone size. A D gene is named only where the DNA matches it firmly. Some rows have no size entry. The others give once, few or many, or a class for an expanded clone.

DNA: TGTGCCAGCAGCTTAGATATGCGGTTTTTGGAAGCTTTCTTT; CDR3: CASSLDMRFLEAFF; length: 14; V: TRBV11-2; J: TRBJ1-1; D: -; size: -
DNA: TGTGCCATCGGCAGAGGGGTGAACACTGAAGCTTTCTTT; CDR3: CAIGRGVNTEAFF; length: 13; V: TRBV10-3; J: TRBJ1-1; D: -; size: -
DNA: TGTGCCACCAGCGGAAGACGACAGGGGGCAAATCAGCCCCAGCATTTT; CDR3: CATSGRRQGANQPQHF; length: 16; V: TRBV15; J: TRBJ1-5; D: TRBD1; size: -
DNA: TGTGCCTGGAGCCCGGGACAGTCTTGGCAAGGGCAGTACTTC; CDR3: CAWSPGQSWQGQYF; length: 14; V: TRBV30; J: TRBJ2-7; D: TRBD1; size: -
DNA: TGTGCCAGCAAGGCAGGTTTAATGAACACTGAAGCTTTCTTT; CDR3: CASKAGLMNTEAFF; length: 14; V: TRBV2; J: TRBJ1-1; D: -; size: -
DNA: TGTGCCAGCAGCTCCCATCCCTCTGGGGGTGGCTACACCTTC; CDR3: CASSSHPSGGGYTF; length: 14; V: TRBV11-2; J: TRBJ1-2; D: -; size: -
DNA: TGTGCCAGCAGTGTCTATAGCAATCAGCCCCAGCATTTT; CDR3: CASSVYSNQPQHF; length: 13; V: TRBV2; J: TRBJ1-5; D: -; size: -
DNA: TGTGCCAGCAGCCCCTCGTCCGGGACAGGGGGCGTTCAGTACTTC; CDR3: CASSPSSGTGGVQYF; length: 15; V: TRBV11-2; J: TRBJ2-4; D: TRBD1; size: -
DNA: TGCGCCAGCAGTGAGATCGGGACAGTCAACACTGAAGCTTTCTTT; CDR3: CASSEIGTVNTEAFF; length: 15; V: TRBV10-2; J: TRBJ1-1; D: TRBD1; size: few
DNA: TGTGCCAGCAGCCCCGACATATCGGGCACGGGTCAGCCCCAGCATTTT; CDR3: CASSPDISGTGQPQHF; length: 16; V: TRBV7-8; J: TRBJ1-5; D: -; size: -
DNA: TGTGCCAGCAGCTTAGAAGTGACGGGGCCGGCTAACTCCTACGAGCAGTACTTC; CDR3: CASSLEVTGPANSYEQYF; length: 18; V: TRBV7-8; J: TRBJ2-7; D: -; size: -
DNA: TGTGCCAGCAGTTTACGGCTAGCGGGGACTTACACCGGGGAGCTGTTTTTT; CDR3: CASSLRLAGTYTGELFF; length: 17; V: TRBV27; J: TRBJ2-2; D: TRBD2; size: -
DNA: TGTGCAAGTCGCTTTAGGGGGCCGGACAATCAGCCCCAGCATTTT; CDR3: CASRFRGPDNQPQHF; length: 15; V: TRBV12-2; J: TRBJ1-5; D: -; size: -
DNA: TGCGCCAGCAGCCAAGATATGGGGCGGGTGGGAGAAAAACTGTTTTTT; CDR3: CASSQDMGRVGEKLFF; length: 16; V: TRBV4-1; J: TRBJ1-4; D: -; size: few
DNA: TGTGCCAGCAGACGGGACAGGGCCACCGGGGAGCTGTTTTTT; CDR3: CASRRDRATGELFF; length: 14; V: TRBV6-4; J: TRBJ2-2; D: TRBD1; size: -
DNA: TGTGCCAGCAGAGGACCGACAGGGGGGAATCAGCCCCAGCATTTT; CDR3: CASRGPTGGNQPQHF; length: 15; V: TRBV6-1; J: TRBJ1-5; D: TRBD1; size: once
DNA: TGTGCCAGCAGCCTTAGAGGGTCAGGCAGGGTGGGTGGCTACACCTTC; CDR3: CASSLRGSGRVGGYTF; length: 16; V: TRBV7-2; J: TRBJ1-2; D: -; size: -
DNA: TGTGCCAGTAACAACGGGCCGTCCGGTTGGAATAATTCACCCCTCCACTTT; CDR3: CASNNGPSGWNNSPLHF; length: 17; V: TRBV19; J: TRBJ1-6; D: -; size: -
DNA: TGTGCCAGCAGATCGGGACTAGCGGGGACGTGGGGCGAGCAGTACTTC; CDR3: CASRSGLAGTWGEQYF; length: 16; V: TRBV11-2; J: TRBJ2-7; D: TRBD2; size: -
DNA: TGTGCCAGTAGTATCGGTACAGGCCTAAACACTGAAGCTTTCTTT; CDR3: CASSIGTGLNTEAFF; length: 15; V: TRBV19; J: TRBJ1-1; D: -; size: -
DNA: TGCGCCAGCAGCCCATATCGGACGTCGGGGGAGCTGTTTTTT; CDR3: CASSPYRTSGELFF; length: 14; V: TRBV5-1; J: TRBJ2-2; D: -; size: -
DNA: TGTGCCAGCTCACCGAGGTATGGGCAAGAGACCCAGTACTTC; CDR3: CASSPRYGQETQYF; length: 14; V: TRBV18; J: TRBJ2-5; D: -; size: -
DNA: TGTGCCAGCAGCTTGGTAGGGAGTGAAGCTTTCTTT; CDR3: CASSLVGSEAFF; length: 12; V: TRBV5-6; J: TRBJ1-1; D: -; size: -
DNA: TGTGCCTCACCGTCTGAAACAGGGAATCAGCCCCAGCATTTT; CDR3: CASPSETGNQPQHF; length: 14; V: TRBV30; J: TRBJ1-5; D: -; size: -
DNA: TGTGCCAGCAGCTTATGGGTTAACACTGAAGCTTTCTTT; CDR3: CASSLWVNTEAFF; length: 13; V: TRBV7-2; J: TRBJ1-1; D: -; size: -
DNA: TGTGCCAGCAGCTCACTGCAATCGGAGACCCAGTACTTC; CDR3: CASSSLQSETQYF; length: 13; V: TRBV7-2; J: TRBJ2-5; D: -; size: -
DNA: TGTGCCAGCAGCCCATCTCGTGGGTTATCGGCCTATAATTCACCCCTCCACTTT; CDR3: CASSPSRGLSAYNSPLHF; length: 18; V: TRBV7-8; J: TRBJ1-6; D: -; size: -
DNA: TGTGCCAGCAGTGAAAGGTTCAGGGACAATCAGCCCCAGCATTTT; CDR3: CASSERFRDNQPQHF; length: 15; V: TRBV2; J: TRBJ1-5; D: -; size: -
DNA: TGCGCCAGCAGTCGAATCACCTCTCTGGAGACCCAGTACTTC; CDR3: CASSRITSLETQYF; length: 14; V: TRBV5-1; J: TRBJ2-5; D: -; size: -
DNA: TGTGCCAGCAGCATCGGGGAGGGGGCTAAAGAGCAGTACTTC; CDR3: CASSIGEGAKEQYF; length: 14; V: TRBV2; J: TRBJ2-7; D: -; size: -
DNA: TGCGCCAGCAGCCACCCGCCCTCGAGCGGGACCGGGGAGCTGTTTTTT; CDR3: CASSHPPSSGTGELFF; length: 16; V: TRBV4-1; J: TRBJ2-2; D: -; size: -
DNA: TGTGCCAGCAGTACCCTGTGGGGGATGAACACTGAAGCTTTCTTT; CDR3: CASSTLWGMNTEAFF; length: 15; V: TRBV27; J: TRBJ1-1; D: -; size: few
DNA: TGCGCCAGCAGTGAAACGGGGGAATCCTACAATGAGCAGTTCTTC; CDR3: CASSETGESYNEQFF; length: 15; V: TRBV10-2; J: TRBJ2-1; D: -; size: -
DNA: TGTGCCAGCAGCTCGACAGGGGAGCAGTACTTC; CDR3: CASSSTGEQYF; length: 11; V: TRBV5-5; J: TRBJ2-7; D: TRBD1; size: -
DNA: TGTGCCAGCAGCCACCTGGGGGGAGGGGAGCAGTACTTC; CDR3: CASSHLGGGEQYF; length: 13; V: TRBV28; J: TRBJ2-7; D: TRBD2; size: -
DNA: TGTGCCAGCAGCTTGGGCATGATGAACACTGAAGCTTTCTTT; CDR3: CASSLGMMNTEAFF; length: 14; V: TRBV5-4; J: TRBJ1-1; D: -; size: -
DNA: TGTGCCTGGAGTGTTGCGGGGGGGAGACAAGAGACCCAGTACTTC; CDR3: CAWSVAGGRQETQYF; length: 15; V: TRBV30; J: TRBJ2-5; D: TRBD2; size: -
DNA: TGTGCCAGCAGCTTATTCCAGATCCAAAATTTCAACTATGGCTACACCTTC; CDR3: CASSLFQIQNFNYGYTF; length: 17; V: TRBV7-9; J: TRBJ1-2; D: -; size: -
DNA: TGTGCCAGCAGCCCCATTCCGGGACAGGGGAATACCGGGGAGCTGTTTTTT; CDR3: CASSPIPGQGNTGELFF; length: 17; V: TRBV5-5; J: TRBJ2-2; D: TRBD1; size: -
DNA: TGTGCCAGCAGTTACTCTCGGGGGGCGCGCACCGGGGAGCTGTTTTTT; CDR3: CASSYSRGARTGELFF; length: 16; V: TRBV6-5; J: TRBJ2-2; D: -; size: -
DNA: TGTGCCAGCAGCTTACGACAGGGGGCAGAGGGCTACACCTTC; CDR3: CASSLRQGAEGYTF; length: 14; V: TRBV9; J: TRBJ1-2; D: TRBD1; size: few
DNA: TGTGCCAGCAGCTATTCAAGTTACATAGCCTACGAGCAGTACTTC; CDR3: CASSYSSYIAYEQYF; length: 15; V: TRBV7-8; J: TRBJ2-7; D: -; size: -
DNA: TGTGCCAGCAGTTTATACCCGAACACTGAAGCTTTCTTT; CDR3: CASSLYPNTEAFF; length: 13; V: TRBV27; J: TRBJ1-1; D: -; size: -
DNA: TGTGCCAGCAGTTGGACTAGCGGGGGCGAGTACAATGAGCAGTTCTTC; CDR3: CASSWTSGGEYNEQFF; length: 16; V: TRBV2; J: TRBJ2-1; D: TRBD2; size: -
DNA: TGCGCCAGCAGCCTGACAGGGCTCCGCAATCAGCCCCAGCATTTT; CDR3: CASSLTGLRNQPQHF; length: 15; V: TRBV5-1; J: TRBJ1-5; D: TRBD1; size: -
DNA: TGTGCCAGCAGCTTCAGGGACAGGGTTAACAATGAGCAGTTCTTC; CDR3: CASSFRDRVNNEQFF; length: 15; V: TRBV7-9; J: TRBJ2-1; D: TRBD1; size: -
DNA: TGTGCCAGCAGCCCCAGCGGGGGTTTCTCCTACAATGAGCAGTTCTTC; CDR3: CASSPSGGFSYNEQFF; length: 16; V: TRBV7-2; J: TRBJ2-1; D: TRBD2; size: -
DNA: TGTGCCAGTAGTGGGCGGGCCCTCGACCAAGAGACCCAGTACTTC; CDR3: CASSGRALDQETQYF; length: 15; V: TRBV19; J: TRBJ2-5; D: -; size: -
DNA: TGCGCCAGCAGTGAGTGGCAGGGAACAGATACGCAGTATTTT; CDR3: CASSEWQGTDTQYF; length: 14; V: TRBV10-2; J: TRBJ2-3; D: -; size: -
DNA: TGTGCCACAACTTCGGGGCAGAGCATTTACGAGCAGTACTTC; CDR3: CATTSGQSIYEQYF; length: 14; V: TRBV10-3; J: TRBJ2-7; D: -; size: -
DNA: TGTGCCAGCAGTTACACGATAGCGGGGATACCCTACGAGCAGTACTTC; CDR3: CASSYTIAGIPYEQYF; length: 16; V: TRBV6-5; J: TRBJ2-7; D: TRBD2; size: -
DNA: TGTGCCAGTAGTACCCCGGGCGCTGGGGGGGATACGCAGTATTTT; CDR3: CASSTPGAGGDTQYF; length: 15; V: TRBV19; J: TRBJ2-3; D: -; size: -
DNA: TGTGCCAGTAACCTTCTTTCAAGAGGGTTCAATCAGCCCCAGCATTTT; CDR3: CASNLLSRGFNQPQHF; length: 16; V: TRBV19; J: TRBJ1-5; D: -; size: -
DNA: TGTGCCAGTAGTATTCCTCCGGGGGAAGGGAATGAAGCTTTCTTT; CDR3: CASSIPPGEGNEAFF; length: 15; V: TRBV19; J: TRBJ1-1; D: -; size: -
DNA: TGTGCCAGCAGTGGACAGGGTTTGAACGAGCAGTACTTC; CDR3: CASSGQGLNEQYF; length: 13; V: TRBV2; J: TRBJ2-7; D: TRBD1; size: -
DNA: TGTGCCAGCAGCGGAAGGGGATCTAACTATGGCTACACCTTC; CDR3: CASSGRGSNYGYTF; length: 14; V: TRBV5-5; J: TRBJ1-2; D: -; size: -
DNA: TGTGCCGCCTACGACAGGGGACCCTACAATGAGCAGTTCTTC; CDR3: CAAYDRGPYNEQFF; length: 14; V: TRBV28; J: TRBJ2-1; D: TRBD1; size: -